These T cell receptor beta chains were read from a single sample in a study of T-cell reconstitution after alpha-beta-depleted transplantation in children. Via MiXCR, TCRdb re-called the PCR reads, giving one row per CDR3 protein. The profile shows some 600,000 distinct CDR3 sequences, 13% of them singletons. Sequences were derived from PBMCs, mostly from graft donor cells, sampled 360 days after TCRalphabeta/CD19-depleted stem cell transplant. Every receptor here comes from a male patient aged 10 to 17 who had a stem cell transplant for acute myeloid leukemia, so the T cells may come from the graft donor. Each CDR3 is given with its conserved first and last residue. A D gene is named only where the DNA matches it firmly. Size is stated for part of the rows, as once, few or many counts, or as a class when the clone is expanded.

cdr3_aa: CSGVANYGYTF
cdr3_nt: TGCAGCGGGGTAGCTAACTATGGCTACACCTTC
v_call: TRBV29-1
d_call: -
j_call: TRBJ1-2
clone_size: -
cdr3_length: 11

cdr3_aa: CASSLSLSLDTQYF
cdr3_nt: TGTGCCAGCAGTTTATCCTTATCCCTAGATACCCAGTACTTC
v_call: TRBV12-3/TRBV12-4
d_call: -
j_call: TRBJ2-5
clone_size: few
cdr3_length: 14

cdr3_aa: CASSQVSEQFF
cdr3_nt: TGTGCCAGCAGCCAAGTGTCTGAGCAGTTCTTC
v_call: TRBV14
d_call: -
j_call: TRBJ2-1
clone_size: many
cdr3_length: 11

cdr3_aa: CSGGQGVNQPQHF
cdr3_nt: TGCAGTGGAGGACAGGGGGTAAATCAGCCCCAGCATTTT
v_call: TRBV20-1
d_call: TRBD1
j_call: TRBJ1-5
clone_size: many
cdr3_length: 13

cdr3_aa: CSAKGLAGVYEQFF
cdr3_nt: TGCAGTGCAAAAGGACTAGCGGGAGTGTATGAGCAGTTCTTC
v_call: TRBV20-1
d_call: TRBD2
j_call: TRBJ2-1
clone_size: few
cdr3_length: 14

cdr3_aa: CASTAGAQEPFF
cdr3_nt: TGTGCCAGCACCGCCGGGGCGCAGGAGCCGTTCTTC
v_call: TRBV18
d_call: -
j_call: TRBJ2-1
clone_size: -
cdr3_length: 12

cdr3_aa: CASSPTGLLAEAFF
cdr3_nt: TGTGCCAGCAGCCCGACGGGGCTGTTGGCTGAAGCTTTCTTT
v_call: TRBV28
d_call: -
j_call: TRBJ1-1
clone_size: few
cdr3_length: 14

cdr3_aa: CASSLVGKETQYF
cdr3_nt: TGCGCCAGCAGCTTGGTAGGAAAAGAGACCCAGTACTTC
v_call: TRBV5-1
d_call: -
j_call: TRBJ2-5
clone_size: few
cdr3_length: 13

cdr3_aa: CASSPDWDEQYF
cdr3_nt: TGTGCCAGCAGCCCGGATTGGGACGAGCAGTACTTC
v_call: TRBV7-9
d_call: -
j_call: TRBJ2-7
clone_size: many
cdr3_length: 12

cdr3_aa: CASSLPQLAGGADTQYF
cdr3_nt: TGTGCCAGCAGCCTCCCCCAACTAGCGGGAGGGGCAGATACGCAGTATTTT
v_call: TRBV4-2
d_call: TRBD2
j_call: TRBJ2-3
clone_size: -
cdr3_length: 17

cdr3_aa: CASSLLLLVGLGELFF
cdr3_nt: TGTGCCAGCAGTTTATTGCTGCTGGTAGGGCTCGGGGAGCTGTTTTTT
v_call: TRBV28
d_call: -
j_call: TRBJ2-2
clone_size: few
cdr3_length: 16

cdr3_aa: CASSSGVSNQETQYF
cdr3_nt: TGTGCCAGCAGCTCCGGGGTCTCGAACCAAGAGACCCAGTACTTC
v_call: TRBV11-2
d_call: -
j_call: TRBJ2-5
clone_size: few
cdr3_length: 15

cdr3_aa: CASSSLAGDYYNEQFF
cdr3_nt: TGTGCCAGCAGTTCGTTAGCGGGAGACTACTACAATGAGCAGTTCTTC
v_call: TRBV28
d_call: TRBD2
j_call: TRBJ2-1
clone_size: -
cdr3_length: 16

cdr3_aa: CSVVLTANTGELFF
cdr3_nt: TGCAGCGTTGTTCTCACGGCGAACACCGGGGAGCTGTTTTTT
v_call: TRBV29-1
d_call: -
j_call: TRBJ2-2
clone_size: few
cdr3_length: 14

cdr3_aa: CASRLAGGPNEQFF
cdr3_nt: TGTGCCAGCAGGCTAGCGGGAGGGCCCAATGAGCAGTTCTTC
v_call: TRBV2
d_call: TRBD2
j_call: TRBJ2-1
clone_size: many
cdr3_length: 14

cdr3_aa: CATSLRSGTEGIQYF
cdr3_nt: TGTGCCACCTCCCTCCGGTCTGGGACTGAGGGCATTCAGTACTTC
v_call: TRBV18
d_call: -
j_call: TRBJ2-4
clone_size: few
cdr3_length: 15

cdr3_aa: CSGQAGTGFLEQYF
cdr3_nt: TGCAGTGGTCAGGCCGGGACAGGCTTCCTCGAGCAGTACTTC
v_call: TRBV20-1
d_call: TRBD1
j_call: TRBJ2-7
clone_size: few
cdr3_length: 14

cdr3_aa: CASSLGLAESSYNEQFF
cdr3_nt: TGTGCCAGCAGCTTAGGACTAGCGGAGAGCTCCTACAATGAGCAGTTCTTC
v_call: TRBV7-8
d_call: TRBD2
j_call: TRBJ2-1
clone_size: few
cdr3_length: 17

cdr3_aa: CASSLRGPGTGSKETQYF
cdr3_nt: TGCGCCAGCAGTCTTCGGGGCCCCGGGACAGGGTCGAAAGAGACCCAGTACTTC
v_call: TRBV23-1
d_call: TRBD1
j_call: TRBJ2-5
clone_size: -
cdr3_length: 18

cdr3_aa: CSLSGGPRSYNEQFF
cdr3_nt: TGCAGCCTCTCTGGGGGGCCACGCTCCTACAATGAGCAGTTCTTC
v_call: TRBV29-1
d_call: -
j_call: TRBJ2-1
clone_size: few
cdr3_length: 15

cdr3_aa: CATSDGRGGIRVAGELFF
cdr3_nt: TGTGCCACCAGCGACGGGAGAGGGGGTATAAGGGTGGCCGGGGAGCTGTTTTTT
v_call: TRBV24-1
d_call: -
j_call: TRBJ2-2
clone_size: few
cdr3_length: 18

cdr3_aa: CASSSQGSNPLEAFF
cdr3_nt: TGTGCCAGCAGCTCACAGGGTTCTAATCCCCTAGAAGCTTTCTTT
v_call: TRBV7-2
d_call: -
j_call: TRBJ1-1
clone_size: many
cdr3_length: 15

cdr3_aa: CSVPGAGQETQYF
cdr3_nt: TGCAGCGTTCCCGGGGCAGGGCAAGAGACCCAGTACTTC
v_call: TRBV29-1
d_call: -
j_call: TRBJ2-5
clone_size: few
cdr3_length: 13

cdr3_aa: CASTRGRNRGLMYEQYF
cdr3_nt: TGTGCCAGCACTAGAGGGAGGAACAGGGGGCTTATGTACGAGCAGTACTTC
v_call: TRBV6-1
d_call: TRBD1
j_call: TRBJ2-7
clone_size: few
cdr3_length: 17

cdr3_aa: CASSRGGPGQPQHF
cdr3_nt: TGTGCCAGCAGCAGGGGGGGGCCAGGCCAGCCCCAGCATTTT
v_call: TRBV7-2
d_call: -
j_call: TRBJ1-5
clone_size: many
cdr3_length: 14

cdr3_aa: CASSYSGLAGVPGELFF
cdr3_nt: TGTGCCAGCAGTTACTCCGGACTAGCGGGAGTCCCCGGGGAGCTGTTTTTT
v_call: TRBV6-2/TRBV6-3
d_call: TRBD2
j_call: TRBJ2-2
clone_size: -
cdr3_length: 17

cdr3_aa: CASSLDRVVEQYF
cdr3_nt: TGTGCCAGCAGCCTGGACAGGGTGGTCGAGCAGTACTTC
v_call: TRBV12-3/TRBV12-4
d_call: TRBD1
j_call: TRBJ2-7
clone_size: -
cdr3_length: 13

cdr3_aa: CATSDNGRDRGRGRSYNEQFF
cdr3_nt: TGTGCCACCAGTGACAACGGCCGGGACAGGGGAAGAGGGCGCTCCTACAATGAGCAGTTCTTC
v_call: TRBV24-1
d_call: TRBD1
j_call: TRBJ2-1
clone_size: many
cdr3_length: 21

cdr3_aa: CASSPLLAGTDTQYF
cdr3_nt: TGTGCCAGCAGCCCCTTACTAGCGGGTACAGATACGCAGTATTTT
v_call: TRBV28
d_call: TRBD2
j_call: TRBJ2-3
clone_size: few
cdr3_length: 15

cdr3_aa: CASNPTGPYEQYF
cdr3_nt: TGTGCCAGCAACCCAACGGGACCCTACGAGCAGTACTTC
v_call: TRBV28
d_call: -
j_call: TRBJ2-7
clone_size: many
cdr3_length: 13

cdr3_aa: CAWVGGSSYNEQFF
cdr3_nt: TGTGCCTGGGTTGGGGGGAGCTCCTACAATGAGCAGTTCTTC
v_call: TRBV30
d_call: -
j_call: TRBJ2-1
clone_size: -
cdr3_length: 14

cdr3_aa: CASRVGTTNTGELFF
cdr3_nt: TGTGCCAGCAGGGTTGGGACAACGAACACCGGGGAGCTGTTTTTT
v_call: TRBV12-3/TRBV12-4
d_call: -
j_call: TRBJ2-2
clone_size: few
cdr3_length: 15

cdr3_aa: CSARDFDLGGGGYNEQFF
cdr3_nt: TGCAGTGCTAGAGACTTCGATTTGGGCGGGGGAGGCTACAATGAGCAGTTCTTC
v_call: TRBV20-1
d_call: TRBD2
j_call: TRBJ2-1
clone_size: -
cdr3_length: 18

cdr3_aa: CASSLGGAGSYEQYF
cdr3_nt: TGTGCCAGCAGTTTAGGGGGGGCGGGTTCTTACGAGCAGTACTTC
v_call: TRBV28
d_call: -
j_call: TRBJ2-7
clone_size: few
cdr3_length: 15

cdr3_aa: CASSTLAYEQYF
cdr3_nt: TGTGCCAGCAGCACCCTAGCCTACGAGCAGTACTTC
v_call: TRBV7-9
d_call: -
j_call: TRBJ2-7
clone_size: few
cdr3_length: 12

cdr3_aa: CASDGAGVGTDTQYF
cdr3_nt: TGTGCCAGCGATGGGGCAGGGGTCGGGACAGATACGCAGTATTTT
v_call: TRBV2
d_call: -
j_call: TRBJ2-3
clone_size: -
cdr3_length: 15

cdr3_aa: CSVDFSGEGGEQYF
cdr3_nt: TGCAGCGTTGATTTTTCAGGGGAAGGTGGGGAGCAGTACTTC
v_call: TRBV29-1
d_call: -
j_call: TRBJ2-7
clone_size: -
cdr3_length: 14

cdr3_aa: CSARRAREEQFF
cdr3_nt: TGCAGTGCTAGAAGGGCCAGGGAGGAGCAGTTCTTC
v_call: TRBV20-1
d_call: -
j_call: TRBJ2-1
clone_size: -
cdr3_length: 12

cdr3_aa: CSAVYGFVSYNEQFF
cdr3_nt: TGCAGTGCCGTGTACGGGTTCGTCTCCTACAATGAGCAGTTCTTC
v_call: TRBV20-1
d_call: -
j_call: TRBJ2-1
clone_size: many
cdr3_length: 15

cdr3_aa: CASSQGQGQETQYF
cdr3_nt: TGTGCCAGCAGTCAAGGACAGGGACAAGAGACCCAGTACTTC
v_call: TRBV6-1
d_call: TRBD1
j_call: TRBJ2-5
clone_size: many
cdr3_length: 14

cdr3_aa: CSARGSLAKNIQYF
cdr3_nt: TGCAGTGCTAGAGGGTCTTTAGCCAAAAACATTCAGTACTTC
v_call: TRBV20-1
d_call: -
j_call: TRBJ2-4
clone_size: many
cdr3_length: 14

cdr3_aa: CASSRGTSEHVNEQFF
cdr3_nt: TGTGCCAGCAGTCGCGGGACTAGCGAACATGTGAATGAGCAGTTCTTC
v_call: TRBV6-1
d_call: TRBD2
j_call: TRBJ2-1
clone_size: -
cdr3_length: 16

cdr3_aa: CASCHRGVGQYF
cdr3_nt: TGTGCCAGCTGCCATCGGGGGGTAGGGCAGTACTTC
v_call: TRBV28
d_call: TRBD2
j_call: TRBJ2-7
clone_size: many
cdr3_length: 12

cdr3_aa: CASSVDPRGSSNEQFF
cdr3_nt: TGTGCCAGCAGCGTAGATCCTAGGGGATCGAGCAATGAGCAGTTCTTC
v_call: TRBV9
d_call: -
j_call: TRBJ2-1
clone_size: many
cdr3_length: 16

cdr3_aa: CASSLEGGLAGDFSADTQYF
cdr3_nt: TGTGCCAGCAGCTTGGAGGGGGGACTAGCGGGAGACTTCTCTGCAGATACGCAGTATTTT
v_call: TRBV5-4
d_call: TRBD2
j_call: TRBJ2-3
clone_size: -
cdr3_length: 20

cdr3_aa: CSASVRGGKGANVLTF
cdr3_nt: TGCAGTGCTAGTGTTAGGGGGGGGAAAGGGGCCAACGTCCTGACTTTC
v_call: TRBV20-1
d_call: -
j_call: TRBJ2-6
clone_size: many
cdr3_length: 16

cdr3_aa: CASSYLLGPRETQYF
cdr3_nt: TGTGCCAGCAGTTACCTACTGGGTCCGAGGGAGACCCAGTACTTC
v_call: TRBV6-5
d_call: -
j_call: TRBJ2-5
clone_size: many
cdr3_length: 15

cdr3_aa: CSAPLSGISTDTQYF
cdr3_nt: TGCAGTGCTCCTCTAAGCGGGATAAGCACAGATACGCAGTATTTT
v_call: TRBV20-1
d_call: TRBD2
j_call: TRBJ2-3
clone_size: -
cdr3_length: 15

cdr3_aa: CSAKTSGSTEQFF
cdr3_nt: TGCAGTGCTAAGACTAGCGGGAGCACTGAGCAGTTCTTC
v_call: TRBV20-1
d_call: TRBD2
j_call: TRBJ2-1
clone_size: many
cdr3_length: 13

cdr3_aa: CASSFDRDRWGQPQHF
cdr3_nt: TGTGCCAGCAGTTTCGATCGGGACAGGTGGGGCCAGCCCCAGCATTTT
v_call: TRBV12-3/TRBV12-4
d_call: TRBD1
j_call: TRBJ1-5
clone_size: few
cdr3_length: 16

cdr3_aa: CATSRPGLTIINEQFF
cdr3_nt: TGTGCCACCAGCAGACCGGGACTGACAATCATCAATGAGCAGTTCTTC
v_call: TRBV15
d_call: -
j_call: TRBJ2-1
clone_size: -
cdr3_length: 16

cdr3_aa: CASSYVGSGELFF
cdr3_nt: TGTGCCAGCAGCTACGTTGGGTCCGGGGAGCTGTTTTTT
v_call: TRBV6-2/TRBV6-3
d_call: -
j_call: TRBJ2-2
clone_size: many
cdr3_length: 13

cdr3_aa: CASSQDYPETQYF
cdr3_nt: TGCGCCAGCAGCCAAGATTACCCGGAGACCCAGTACTTC
v_call: TRBV4-3
d_call: -
j_call: TRBJ2-5
clone_size: few
cdr3_length: 13

cdr3_aa: CATSDSFRDRAIYEQFF
cdr3_nt: TGTGCCACCAGTGATTCCTTCCGGGACCGAGCTATCTATGAGCAGTTCTTC
v_call: TRBV24-1
d_call: -
j_call: TRBJ2-1
clone_size: few
cdr3_length: 17

cdr3_aa: CATSVRQGWRTGELFF
cdr3_nt: TGTGCCACCAGTGTCCGACAGGGTTGGCGGACCGGGGAGCTGTTTTTT
v_call: TRBV24-1
d_call: TRBD1
j_call: TRBJ2-2
clone_size: -
cdr3_length: 16

cdr3_aa: CASGGANQPQHF
cdr3_nt: TGTGCCAGCGGGGGGGCAAATCAGCCCCAGCATTTT
v_call: TRBV28
d_call: -
j_call: TRBJ1-5
clone_size: few
cdr3_length: 12

cdr3_aa: CASSLTPGLADYNEQFF
cdr3_nt: TGTGCCAGCAGCTTAACCCCGGGACTAGCGGATTACAATGAGCAGTTCTTC
v_call: TRBV7-3
d_call: TRBD2
j_call: TRBJ2-1
clone_size: many
cdr3_length: 17

cdr3_aa: CASSQDLSAGKGGELFF
cdr3_nt: TGCGCCAGCAGCCAAGATCTTTCGGCAGGGAAGGGCGGGGAGCTGTTTTTT
v_call: TRBV4-3
d_call: -
j_call: TRBJ2-2
clone_size: -
cdr3_length: 17

cdr3_aa: CASSPKGDTQYF
cdr3_nt: TGTGCCAGCTCACCTAAAGGAGATACGCAGTATTTT
v_call: TRBV18
d_call: -
j_call: TRBJ2-3
clone_size: -
cdr3_length: 12